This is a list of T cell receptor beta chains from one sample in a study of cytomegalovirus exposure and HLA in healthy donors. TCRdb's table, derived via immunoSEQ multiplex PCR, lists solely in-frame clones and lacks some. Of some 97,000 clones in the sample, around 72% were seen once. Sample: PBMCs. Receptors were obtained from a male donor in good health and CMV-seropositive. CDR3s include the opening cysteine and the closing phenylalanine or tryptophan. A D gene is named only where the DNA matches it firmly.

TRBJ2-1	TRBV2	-	TGTGCCAGCAGCCTAGGCACCTACAATGAGCAGTTCTTC	CASSLGTYNEQFF
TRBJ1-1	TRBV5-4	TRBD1	TGTGCCAGCAGCTTGGGGGACAGGCGCACTGAAGCTTTCTTT	CASSLGDRRTEAFF
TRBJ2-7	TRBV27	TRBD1	TGTGCCAGCAGTGGGACAGTAGGGCCCTACGAGCAGTACTTC	CASSGTVGPYEQYF